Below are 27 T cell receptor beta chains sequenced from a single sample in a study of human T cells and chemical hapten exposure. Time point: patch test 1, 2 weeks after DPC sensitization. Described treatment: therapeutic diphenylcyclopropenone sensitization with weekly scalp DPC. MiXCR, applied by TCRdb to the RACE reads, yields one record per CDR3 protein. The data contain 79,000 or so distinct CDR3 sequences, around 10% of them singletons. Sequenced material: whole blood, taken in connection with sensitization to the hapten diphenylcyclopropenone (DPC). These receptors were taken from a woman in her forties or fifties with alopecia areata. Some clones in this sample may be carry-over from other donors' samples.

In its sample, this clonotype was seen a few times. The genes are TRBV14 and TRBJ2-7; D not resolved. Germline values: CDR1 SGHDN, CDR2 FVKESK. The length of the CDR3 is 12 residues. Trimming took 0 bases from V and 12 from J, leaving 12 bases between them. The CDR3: CASSQEGLLRYF. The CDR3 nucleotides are TGTGCCAGCAGCCAAGAAGGCCTCTTAAGGTACTTC.

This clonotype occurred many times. The CDR3 DNA sequence: TGTGCCAGCTCACCCCAGAGCACAGATACGCAGTATTTT. Amino acid sequence: CASSPQSTDTQYF. V gene TRBV18 combines with J gene TRBJ2-3, with D unresolved. V lost 3 bases and J lost 0, with 4 bases in between. Germline CDR1 and CDR2: KGHSH and LQKENI. The CDR3 covers 13 residues. Complete variable domain (other parts from reference TRBV18 and TRBJ2-3): NAGVMQNPRHLVRRRGQEARLRCSPMKGHSHVYWYRQLPEEGLKFMVYLQKENIIDESGMPKERFSAEFPKEGPSILRIQQVVRGDSAAYFCASSPQSTDTQYFGPGTRLTVL.

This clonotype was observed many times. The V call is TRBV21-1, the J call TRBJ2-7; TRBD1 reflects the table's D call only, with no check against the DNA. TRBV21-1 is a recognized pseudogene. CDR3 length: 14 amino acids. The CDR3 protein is CASSKTGATYEQYF. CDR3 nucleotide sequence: TGTGCCAGCAGCAAAACCGGGGCCACCTACGAGCAGTACTTC.

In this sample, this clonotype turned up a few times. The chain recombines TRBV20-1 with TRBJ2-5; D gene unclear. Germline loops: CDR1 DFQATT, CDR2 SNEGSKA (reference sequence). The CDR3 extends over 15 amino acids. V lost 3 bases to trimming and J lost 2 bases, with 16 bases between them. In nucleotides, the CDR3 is TGCAGTGCTAGCCCCCTTTCGTGGGCGCAAGAGACCCAGTACTTC. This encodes CSASPLSWAQETQYF.

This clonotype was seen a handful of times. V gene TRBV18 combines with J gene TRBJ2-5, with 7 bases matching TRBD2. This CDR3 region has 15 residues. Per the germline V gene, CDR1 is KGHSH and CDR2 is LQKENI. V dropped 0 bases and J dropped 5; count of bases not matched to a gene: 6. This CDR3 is CASSPPVSGRETQYF. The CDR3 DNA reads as TGTGCCAGCTCACCACCGGTATCCGGGAGGGAGACCCAGTACTTC. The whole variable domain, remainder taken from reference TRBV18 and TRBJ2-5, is NAGVMQNPRHLVRRRGQEARLRCSPMKGHSHVYWYRQLPEEGLKFMVYLQKENIIDESGMPKERFSAEFPKEGPSILRIQQVVRGDSAAYFCASSPPVSGRETQYFGPGTRLLVL.

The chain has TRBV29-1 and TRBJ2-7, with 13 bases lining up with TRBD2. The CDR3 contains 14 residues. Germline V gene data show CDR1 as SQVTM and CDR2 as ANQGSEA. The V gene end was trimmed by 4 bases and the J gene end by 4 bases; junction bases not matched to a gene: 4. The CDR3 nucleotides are TGCAGCGTTGTAGGGACTAGCGGGACGTACGAGCAGTACTTC. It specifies CSVVGTSGTYEQYF.

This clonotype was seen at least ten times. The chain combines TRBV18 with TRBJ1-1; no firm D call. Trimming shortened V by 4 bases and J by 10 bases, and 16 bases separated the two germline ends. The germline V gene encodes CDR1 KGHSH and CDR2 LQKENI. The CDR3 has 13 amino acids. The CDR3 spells CASSRSQREGAFF. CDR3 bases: TGTGCCAGCTCACGTTCACAGAGGGAGGGAGCTTTCTTT. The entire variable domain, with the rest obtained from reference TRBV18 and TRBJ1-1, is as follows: NAGVMQNPRHLVRRRGQEARLRCSPMKGHSHVYWYRQLPEEGLKFMVYLQKENIIDESGMPKERFSAEFPKEGPSILRIQQVVRGDSAAYFCASSRSQREGAFFGQGTRLTVV.

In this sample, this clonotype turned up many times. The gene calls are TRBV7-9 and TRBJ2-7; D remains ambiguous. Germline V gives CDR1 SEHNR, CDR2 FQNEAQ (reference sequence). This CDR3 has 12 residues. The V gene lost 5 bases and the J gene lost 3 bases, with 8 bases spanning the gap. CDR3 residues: CASSPVDYEQYF. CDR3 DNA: TGTGCCAGCAGCCCTGTAGACTACGAGCAGTACTTC.

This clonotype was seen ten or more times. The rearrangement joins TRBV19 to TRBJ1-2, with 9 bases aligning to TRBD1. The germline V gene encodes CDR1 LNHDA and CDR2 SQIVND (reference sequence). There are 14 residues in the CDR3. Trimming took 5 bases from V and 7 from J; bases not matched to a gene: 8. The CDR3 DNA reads TGTGCCAGTAGTCATAGGACAGGGGATGGTGGCTACACCTTC. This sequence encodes CASSHRTGDGGYTF. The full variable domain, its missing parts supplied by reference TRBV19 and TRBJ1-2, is DGGITQSPKYLFRKEGQNVTLSCEQNLNHDAMYWYRQDPGQGLRLIYYSQIVNDFQKGDIAEGYSVSREKKESFPLTVTSAQKNPTAFYLCASSHRTGDGGYTFGSGTRLTVV.

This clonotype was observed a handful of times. This CDR3 reads CASSRLDEQFF. CDR3 DNA sequence: TGTGCCAGCAGCCGCCTTGATGAGCAGTTCTTC. This rearrangement joins TRBV6-5 to TRBJ2-1; D is uncertain. From germline, CDR1 is MNHEY and CDR2 SVGAGI. V was cut by 6 bases and J by 8 bases, with 8 bases left in between. The CDR3 covers 11 residues.

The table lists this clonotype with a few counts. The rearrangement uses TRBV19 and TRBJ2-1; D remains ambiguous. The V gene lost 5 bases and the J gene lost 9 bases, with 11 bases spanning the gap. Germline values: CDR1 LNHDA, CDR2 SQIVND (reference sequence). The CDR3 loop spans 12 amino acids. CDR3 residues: CASSGVIPEQFF. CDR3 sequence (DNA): TGTGCCAGTAGTGGAGTGATACCTGAGCAGTTCTTC.

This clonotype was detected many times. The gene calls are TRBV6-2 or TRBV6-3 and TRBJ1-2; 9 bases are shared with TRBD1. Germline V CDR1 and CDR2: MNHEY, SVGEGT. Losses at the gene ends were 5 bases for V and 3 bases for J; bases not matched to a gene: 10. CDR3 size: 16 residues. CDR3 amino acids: CASSVSGTGYDYGYTF. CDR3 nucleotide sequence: TGTGCCAGCAGTGTCTCCGGGACAGGGTACGACTATGGCTACACCTTC.

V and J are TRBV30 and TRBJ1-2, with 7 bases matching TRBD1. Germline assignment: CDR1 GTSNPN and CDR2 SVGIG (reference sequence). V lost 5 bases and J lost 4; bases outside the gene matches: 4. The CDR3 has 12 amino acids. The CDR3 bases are TGTGCCTGGTCCAGACAGGGCTATGGCTACACCTTC. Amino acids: CAWSRQGYGYTF.

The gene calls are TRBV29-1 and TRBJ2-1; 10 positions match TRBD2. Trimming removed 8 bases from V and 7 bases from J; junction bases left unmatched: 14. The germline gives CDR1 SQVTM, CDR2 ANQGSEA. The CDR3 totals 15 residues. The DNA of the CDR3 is TGCAGCACTCAACAGGGGGGTAGCGGGAGGAATGAGCAGTTCTTC. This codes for CSTQQGGSGRNEQFF.

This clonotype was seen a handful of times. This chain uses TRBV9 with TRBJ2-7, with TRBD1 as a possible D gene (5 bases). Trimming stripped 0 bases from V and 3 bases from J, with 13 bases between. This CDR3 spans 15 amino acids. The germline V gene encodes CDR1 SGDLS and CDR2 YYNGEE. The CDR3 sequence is CASSVDRSGYYEQYF. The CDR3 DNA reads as TGTGCCAGCAGCGTAGACAGGTCCGGGTACTACGAGCAGTACTTC.

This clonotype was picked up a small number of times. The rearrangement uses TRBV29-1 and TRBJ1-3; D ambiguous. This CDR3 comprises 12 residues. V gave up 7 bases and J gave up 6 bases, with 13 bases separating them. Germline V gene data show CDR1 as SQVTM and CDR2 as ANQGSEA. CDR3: CSGGELANTIYF. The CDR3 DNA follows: TGCAGCGGTGGGGAACTCGCAAACACCATATATTTT.

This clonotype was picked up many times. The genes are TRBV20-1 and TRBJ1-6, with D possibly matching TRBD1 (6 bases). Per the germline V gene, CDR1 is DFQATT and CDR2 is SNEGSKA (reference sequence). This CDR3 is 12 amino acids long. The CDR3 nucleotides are TGCAGCGTCAACAGGGCCGGGTCACCCCTCCACTTT. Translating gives CSVNRAGSPLHF.

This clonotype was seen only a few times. CDR3 nucleotide sequence: TGTGCCAGCAGCTCGACTCTTTCCTATGGCTACACCTTC. Translation: CASSSTLSYGYTF. The V gene is TRBV7-9, the J gene TRBJ1-2, with D unclear. Germline loops: CDR1 SEHNR, CDR2 FQNEAQ (reference sequence). Trimming took 4 bases from V and 4 from J, leaving 10 bases between them. The CDR3 loop spans 13 amino acids.

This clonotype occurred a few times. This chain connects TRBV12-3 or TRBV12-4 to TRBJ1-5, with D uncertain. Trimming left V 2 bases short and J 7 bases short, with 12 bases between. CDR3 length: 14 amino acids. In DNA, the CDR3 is TGTGCCAGCAGTTTAAGCGGAAACAAGCAGCCCCAGCATTTT. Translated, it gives CASSLSGNKQPQHF.

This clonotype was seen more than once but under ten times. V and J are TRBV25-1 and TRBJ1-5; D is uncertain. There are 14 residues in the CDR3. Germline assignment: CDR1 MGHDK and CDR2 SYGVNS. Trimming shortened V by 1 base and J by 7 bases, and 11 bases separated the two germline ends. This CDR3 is CASSELSGAQPQHF. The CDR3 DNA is TGTGCCAGCAGTGAATTAAGTGGTGCCCAGCCCCAGCATTTT.

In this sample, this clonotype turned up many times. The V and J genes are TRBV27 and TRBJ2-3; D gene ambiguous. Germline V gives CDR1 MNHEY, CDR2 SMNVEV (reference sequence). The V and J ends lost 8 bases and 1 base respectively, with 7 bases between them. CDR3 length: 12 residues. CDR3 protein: CASAGRTDTQYF. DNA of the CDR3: TGTGCCAGCGCCGGACGCACAGATACGCAGTATTTT.

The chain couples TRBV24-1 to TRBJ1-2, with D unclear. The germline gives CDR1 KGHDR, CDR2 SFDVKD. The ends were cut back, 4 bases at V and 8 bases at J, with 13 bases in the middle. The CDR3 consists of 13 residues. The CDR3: CATSEYEAYGYTF. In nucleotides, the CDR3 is TGTGCCACCAGTGAATACGAGGCGTACGGCTACACCTTC.

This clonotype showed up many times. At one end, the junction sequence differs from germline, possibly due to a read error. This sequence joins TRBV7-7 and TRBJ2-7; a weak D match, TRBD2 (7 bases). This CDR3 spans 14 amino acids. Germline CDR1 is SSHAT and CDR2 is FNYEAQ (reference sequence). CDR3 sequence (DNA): TGTGCTAGCAGCCTACGGGCAGGGGAGGGCGAGCAGTACTTC. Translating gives CASSLRAGEGEQYF.

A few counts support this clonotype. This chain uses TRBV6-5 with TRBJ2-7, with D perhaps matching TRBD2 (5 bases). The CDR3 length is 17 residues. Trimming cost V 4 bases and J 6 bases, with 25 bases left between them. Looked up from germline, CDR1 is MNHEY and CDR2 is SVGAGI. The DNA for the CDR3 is TGTGCCAGCAGTTTCCGCGTTTCTGGAGCCCGAGGAGGCGAGCAGTACTTC. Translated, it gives CASSFRVSGARGGEQYF.

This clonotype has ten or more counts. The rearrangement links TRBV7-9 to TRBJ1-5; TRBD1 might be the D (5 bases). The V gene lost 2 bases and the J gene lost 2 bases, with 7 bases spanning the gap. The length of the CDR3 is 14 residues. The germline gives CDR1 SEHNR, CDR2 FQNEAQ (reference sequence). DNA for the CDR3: TGTGCCAGCAGCTTAAAAGGGGGCAATCAGCCCCAGCATTTT. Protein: CASSLKGGNQPQHF. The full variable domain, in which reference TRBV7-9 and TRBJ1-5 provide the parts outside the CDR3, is DTGVSQNPRHKITKRGQNVTFRCDPISEHNRLYWYRQTLGQGPEFLTYFQNEAQLEKSRLLSDRFSAERPKGSFSTLEIQRTEQGDSAMYLCASSLKGGNQPQHFGDGTRLSIL.

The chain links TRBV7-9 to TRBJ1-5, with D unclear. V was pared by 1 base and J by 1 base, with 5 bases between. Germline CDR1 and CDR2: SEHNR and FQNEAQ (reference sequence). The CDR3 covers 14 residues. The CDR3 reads CASSLGYSNQPQHF. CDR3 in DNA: TGTGCCAGCAGCTTAGGCTACAGCAATCAGCCCCAGCATTTT.

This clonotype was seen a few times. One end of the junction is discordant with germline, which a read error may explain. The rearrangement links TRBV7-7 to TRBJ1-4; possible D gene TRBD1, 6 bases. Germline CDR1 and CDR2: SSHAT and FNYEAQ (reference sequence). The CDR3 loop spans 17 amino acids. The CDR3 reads CASSLGELTGWNEKLFF. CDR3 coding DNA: TGTGCTAGCAGCTTAGGGGAACTTACAGGGTGGAATGAAAAACTGTTTTTT.